The sequence of this TCR beta chain was determined in a study of shared clonotypes between healthy human individuals. Findings and caveats of the study: Rarefaction curves obtained for sorted subsets showed sequencing incomplete despite large depth. Some naive CD4 clonotypes, about 5.5%, turned up in common across a handful of donors. Generally, naive subsets came out with larger estimated richness than memory subsets.

In the case of this clone: Its antigen is currently unknown.

Replicate PCRs from sorted subsets contained around 190 ng DNA, which is some 29,000 T cell genomes. Produced via immunoSEQ multiplex PCR; TCRdb's table is partial and in-frame only. The table lists about 1,500,000 clones, roughly 95% of them singletons. Sequenced: naive CD4+ T cells sorted from blood. The sample's subset: CD45RA+ positively selected. This sequence was found in a man aged 30-40 years in good health.

CDR3: CASTRDTRLSYTF. CDR3 in DNA: TGTGCCAGCACTCGAGACACAAGGCTTAGCTACACCTTC. The V and J genes are TRBV6-5 and TRBJ1-2, with unresolved D. The V gene lost 7 bases and the J gene lost 9 bases, with 18 bases spanning the gap. The CDR3 runs to 13 residues. CDR1 and CDR2 from the germline V gene are MNHEY and SVGAGI.